A single sample gave rise to the 31 T cell receptor beta chains below, sequenced in a study of tumor-infiltrating lymphocytes in oesophageal squamous cell carcinoma. TCRdb reprocessed the PCR reads via MiXCR and lists one record per CDR3 protein. The sample yields 14,000 or so distinct CDR3 sequences, about 53% seen once. Specimen: esophageal tumor tissue. The receptors stem from a male donor with esophageal squamous cell carcinoma.

In nucleotides, the CDR3 is TGTGCCAGCAGCTTAGGGGACAGGGATGGAGAGACCCAGTACTTC. Protein: CASSLGDRDGETQYF. The J gene is TRBJ2-7, the V gene TRBV7-9; the match to TRBD1 covers 9 bases. The J call may not be correct, given that the DNA end is closer to TRBJ2-5. The CDR3 spans 15 residues. Germline CDR1 SEHNR, CDR2 FQNEAQ (reference sequence).

CDR3 protein: CASITTLAGVSYEQYF. In nucleotides, the CDR3 is TGTGCCAGCATCACGACCCTAGCGGGAGTCTCCTACGAGCAGTACTTC. The chain carries TRBV12-3 or TRBV12-4 and TRBJ2-7; 10 bases line up with TRBD2. The V and J ends lost 7 bases and 0 bases, in that order; junction bases with no gene match: 9. The CDR3 has 16 amino acids.

A few counts support this clonotype. This chain connects TRBV7-9 to TRBJ2-1; 7 bases map to TRBD1. The J call is doubtful: the DNA matches TRBJ1-2 better. Germline CDR1 reads SEHNR; CDR2 reads FQNEAQ (reference sequence). The CDR3 is made up of 11 amino acids. The CDR3 region has the DNA TGTGCCAGCAGCACAGGGGACGGCTACACCTTC. Residues: CASSTGDGYTF.

The V call is TRBV19, the J call TRBJ2-3; 9 nucleotides line up with TRBD1. Germline V lookup: CDR1 LNHDA, CDR2 SQIVND (reference sequence). J was trimmed by 0 bases and V by 8 bases; bases with no gene match: 6. This CDR3 comprises 15 residues. CDR3 in amino acids: CASGGQGASTDTQYF. The CDR3 bases are TGTGCCAGTGGGGGACAGGGAGCTAGCACAGATACGCAGTATTTT.

The chain joins TRBV7-4 to TRBJ1-4; no clear D. The CDR3 is 14 amino acids. The V end lost 3 bases, the J end lost 7 bases, and 12 bases lay between the germline ends. The germline V gene encodes CDR1 SGHVT and CDR2 SQSDAQ. The CDR3 loop reads CASSFSTIGEKLFF. The CDR3 nucleotides are TGTGCCAGCAGCTTCAGTACCATAGGTGAAAAACTGTTTTTT.

Points on this clonotype: No conserved phenylalanine or tryptophan is present at the end of the CDR3, so a read error is the likely explanation. The limits of the CDR3 on the DNA are not certain, so only TCRdb's listed CDR3 is given. The chain carries TRBV7-2 and TRBJ2-6; no DNA check was done on the table's D call, TRBD2. The CDR3 contains 17 residues when both ends are counted. Looked up from germline, CDR1 is SGHTA and CDR2 is FQGNSA. CDR3 region: CASSSVAGDYNEQFFGA.

This chain connects TRBV7-4 to TRBJ2-3, with 8 nucleotides matching TRBD2. Germline values: CDR1 SGHVT, CDR2 SQSDAQ. After removal of 0 bases from V and 12 bases from J, the junction contained 14 bases not matched to a gene. The CDR3 consists of 16 residues. The DNA for the CDR3 is TGTGCCAGCAGCTTAGCGAGCGGGAGCGGAGGGGGGACCCAGTATTTT. Amino acid sequence: CASSLASGSGGGTQYF.

In the case of this clonotype: The conserved final phenylalanine or tryptophan is absent from the CDR3, which likely points to a read error. It is unclear where the CDR3 begins or ends on the DNA, so no DNA is shown, and the CDR3 is as TCRdb lists it. The chain has TRBV6-8 and TRBJ2-6; no check of the table's D call, TRBD2, against the DNA was made. 15 amino acids form the CDR3, both terminal residues included. Germline V gene data show CDR1 as MNHGY and CDR2 as SAAAGT. The CDR3 loop reads CASRRDPTDTQYFGP.

The chain is built from TRBV7-9 and TRBJ2-3; D may correspond to TRBD1 or TRBD2 (5 bases each). This CDR3 has 15 amino acids. Germline V lookup: CDR1 SEHNR, CDR2 FQNEAQ (reference sequence). V was shortened by 5 bases and J by 2 bases, with 14 bases between the two germline ends. The CDR3 here is CASSPMGVSTDTQYF. CDR3 sequence (DNA): TGTGCCAGCAGCCCCATGGGGGTTTCCACAGATACGCAGTATTTT.

The chain carries TRBV7-2 and TRBJ2-3; D perhaps matches TRBD2 (7 bases). V was cut by 5 bases and J by 12 bases, with 30 bases left in between. CDR1 and CDR2 (germline): SGHTA, FQGNSA. The CDR3 spans 17 residues. The CDR3 nucleotides are TGTGCCAGCAGCAAGTTTAGGCGGGGGCTCGCCAAAAACATTCAGTATTTT. The encoded protein is CASSKFRRGLAKNIQYF.

The rearrangement uses TRBV7-6 and TRBJ2-4; D might be TRBD2 (6 bases). The J call is uncertain, as TRBJ2-1 better fits the DNA end. The CDR3 has 14 amino acids. Germline lookup yields CDR1 SGHVS and CDR2 FNYEAQ. The CDR3 DNA reads as TGTGCCAGCAGCTTAGGGGGGACTTCCAATGAGCAGTTCTTC. Amino acids: CASSLGGTSNEQFF.

This chain uses TRBV7-2 with TRBJ2-2; D tentatively reads TRBD1 or TRBD2 (5 bases each). Trimming cost V 7 bases and J 4 bases, with 13 bases left between them. Germline CDR1 is SGHTA and CDR2 is FQGNSA. The CDR3 extends over 14 amino acids. The CDR3 is CASIGAASTGELFF. As DNA, the CDR3 is TGTGCCAGCATCGGGGCGGCCAGCACCGGGGAGCTGTTTTTT. The whole variable domain, remainder taken from reference TRBV7-2 and TRBJ2-2, is GAGVSQSPSNKVTEKGKDVELRCDPISGHTALYWYRQSLGQGLEFLIYFQGNSAPDKSGLPSDRFSAERTGGSVSTLTIQRTQQEDSAVYLCASIGAASTGELFFGEGSRLTVL.

The table lists this clonotype with many counts. This clone may be a read error of a much larger clone one base away. V gene TRBV6-1 combines with J gene TRBJ2-7, with TRBD2 identical over 12 bases. The CDR3 has 16 amino acids. CDR1 and CDR2 from the germline V gene are MNHNS and SASEGT. The V segment lost 6 bases and the J segment 7 bases; nucleotides outside the gene matches: 13. The chain's CDR3 is CASRGLAGTGYNEQYF. The CDR3 DNA reads as TGTGCCAGCAGAGGACTAGCGGGAACTGGTTACAATGAGCAGTACTTC.

This chain uses TRBV6-2 or TRBV6-3 with TRBJ2-3; 8 nucleotides match TRBD2. The germline V gene encodes CDR1 MNHEY and CDR2 SVGEGT. The V gene end was trimmed by 6 bases and the J gene end by 5 bases; junction bases not matched to a gene: 13. The CDR3 totals 16 residues. CDR3 residues: CASSPLGVAGKDTQYF. The CDR3 coding sequence is TGTGCCAGCAGCCCGCTTGGAGTAGCGGGAAAAGATACGCAGTATTTT.

This clonotype was found many times. The chain links TRBV10-3 to TRBJ1-6, with D tentatively TRBD1 (5 bases). The ends were cut back, 3 bases at V and 11 bases at J, with 11 bases in the middle. The length of the CDR3 is 13 residues. Germline V gene data show CDR1 as ENHRY and CDR2 as SYGVKD. The CDR3 bases are TGTGCCATCAGTGAACGCGGGGGGACACCCCTCCACTTT. Amino acid sequence: CAISERGGTPLHF.

The rearrangement joins TRBV12-3 or TRBV12-4 to TRBJ2-5, with no clear D. The V gene lost 1 base and the J gene lost 2 bases, with 14 bases spanning the gap. This CDR3 is 16 amino acids long. CDR3 amino acids: CASSLVSPVEQETQYF. The CDR3 region has the DNA TGTGCCAGCAGTTTAGTTTCCCCTGTAGAACAAGAGACCCAGTACTTC.

This clonotype was seen more than once but under ten times. The rearrangement links TRBV27 to TRBJ1-2; tentatively, D is TRBD1 (5 bases). The V end was cut by 2 bases, the J end by 3 bases, with 7 bases between. CDR3 length: 13 amino acids. Germline CDR1 is MNHEY and CDR2 is SMNVEV (reference sequence). The CDR3 spells CASSLEGYYGYTF. The CDR3 nucleotides are TGTGCCAGCAGTTTAGAGGGGTACTATGGCTACACCTTC.

V and J are TRBV24-1 and TRBJ2-6, with a possible D match to TRBD2 (6 bases). CDR3 length equals 15 residues. The germline gives CDR1 KGHDR, CDR2 SFDVKD. V lost 12 bases and J 2 bases, leaving 16 bases between the germline ends. In nucleotides, the CDR3 is TGTGCCGCCGACGGAGGGGATGCTGGGGCCAACGTCCTGACTTTC. Its translation: CAADGGDAGANVLTF.

J is TRBJ2-3 and V is TRBV7-4; TRBD1 agrees at 9 bases. The J call is uncertain, as TRBJ1-1 better fits the DNA end. Germline lookup yields CDR1 SGHVT and CDR2 SQSDAQ. The CDR3 extends over 14 amino acids. The CDR3 nucleotides read TGTGCCAGCAGCTCGGGACAGGGGAACACTGAAGCTTTCTTT. It is translated as CASSSGQGNTEAFF.

This clonotype appeared a few times. The rearrangement links TRBV27 to TRBJ2-3; no clear D gene. Germline V gene lookup returns CDR1 MNHEY and CDR2 SMNVEV (reference sequence). Trimming took 7 bases from V and 8 from J, leaving 19 bases between them. The CDR3 is made up of 14 amino acids. CDR3 region: CASKERFGRGTQYF. CDR3 nucleotides: TGTGCCAGCAAGGAGAGGTTTGGCCGCGGTACGCAGTATTTT.

The J gene is TRBJ2-1, the V gene TRBV12-3 or TRBV12-4, with a possible D match to TRBD1 (5 bases). Deletions cut 4 bases from V and 10 bases from J, with 14 bases between. The CDR3 is 13 amino acids. The CDR3 sequence is CASSWASAGEQFF. The CDR3 DNA reads TGTGCCAGCAGTTGGGCCTCTGCAGGGGAGCAGTTCTTC.

The V and J genes are TRBV7-2 and TRBJ2-6; TRBD1 might be the D (5 bases). Matching the DNA end better, TRBJ2-4 makes the J call doubtful. CDR1 and CDR2 from the germline V gene are SGHTA and FQGNSA. The CDR3 has 16 residues. CDR3 DNA: TGTGCCAGCAGCTTTTTCCTCCGACAGACCAAAAACATTCAGTACTTC. Amino acid sequence: CASSFFLRQTKNIQYF.

The V gene is TRBV7-3, the J gene TRBJ2-6; 16 positions match TRBD2. The better agreement between TRBJ2-1 and the DNA end casts doubt on the J call. Germline V gene lookup returns CDR1 SGHTA and CDR2 FQGTGA. The CDR3 contains 15 residues. The chain's CDR3 is CASSPGTSGRDEQFF. The CDR3 region has the DNA TGTGCCAGCAGCCCGGGGACTAGCGGGAGGGATGAGCAGTTCTTC.

This clonotype appeared many times. The chain recombines TRBV4-2 with TRBJ1-1, with TRBD1 as a possible D gene (5 bases). Germline assignment: CDR1 LGHNA and CDR2 YNFKEQ. Trimming left V 0 bases short and J 10 bases short, with 18 bases between. The CDR3 covers 15 residues. In nucleotides, the CDR3 is TGTGCCAGCAGCCAAGATATCTCAGGGCCACCTGGAGCTTTCTTT. Amino acid sequence: CASSQDISGPPGAFF.

Here the CDR3 reads CATSSGTVTYEQYF. In nucleotides, the CDR3 is TGTGCCACCTCCTCCGGGACAGTCACCTACGAGCAGTACTTC. The rearrangement joins TRBV27 to TRBJ2-7; 7 bases are a match to TRBD1. V lost 10 bases to trimming and J lost 2 bases; unmatched junction nucleotides: 11. The CDR3 length is 14 residues. Germline CDR1 is MNHEY and CDR2 is SMNVEV (reference sequence).

This rearrangement joins TRBV7-6 to TRBJ2-1, with D tentatively TRBD1 or TRBD2 (6 bases each). The CDR3 sequence is 14 residues long. CDR1 is SGHVS, CDR2 FNYEAQ, per germline. V was cut by 1 base and J by 6 bases, with 10 bases left in between. Here the CDR3 reads CASSLVPGANEQFF. In nucleotides, the CDR3 is TGTGCCAGCAGCTTAGTCCCGGGGGCCAATGAGCAGTTCTTC. Together with reference TRBV7-6 and TRBJ2-1, the CDR3 gives the full variable domain: GAGVSQSPRYKVTKRGQDVALRCDPISGHVSLYWYRQALGQGPEFLTYFNYEAQQDKSGLPNDRFSAERPEGSISTLTIQRTEQRDSAMYRCASSLVPGANEQFFGPGTRLTVL.

This clonotype was detected only once. This chain connects TRBV11-3 to TRBJ1-6; D ambiguous. Trimming took off 5 bases at V and 7 bases at J, with 15 bases between the two ends. The CDR3 consists of 15 residues. Germline CDR1 and CDR2: SGHNT and YENEEA. The CDR3 reads CASSRRVGANSPLHF. The CDR3 DNA reads TGTGCCAGCAGCCGGAGGGTAGGCGCCAATTCACCCCTCCACTTT.

This clonotype has more than one count but fewer than ten. The gene calls are TRBV6-1 and TRBJ2-7; no clear D. Germline V CDR1 and CDR2: MNHNS, SASEGT. The length of the CDR3 is 12 residues. With 5 bases removed from V and 4 bases from J, the gap between germline ends came to 9 bases. CDR3 residues: CASSSELYEQYF. As DNA, the CDR3 is TGTGCCAGCAGTTCCGAGTTATACGAGCAGTACTTC.

This rearrangement joins TRBV27 to TRBJ2-5, with no clear D. CDR1 is MNHEY, CDR2 SMNVEV, per germline (reference sequence). Trimming stripped 6 bases from V and 11 bases from J, with 28 bases between. The CDR3 consists of 16 residues. CDR3 DNA: TGTGCCAGCAGGACCCTGCCGCAGAGCTCCTACAATGAGCAGTACTTC. Translated, it gives CASRTLPQSSYNEQYF.

The chain combines TRBV7-3 with TRBJ2-1; D gene ambiguous. The J call could be wrong; TRBJ2-5 is a better fit for the DNA end. CDR1 is SGHTA and CDR2 is FQGTGA in the germline V gene. This CDR3 region has 13 residues. The CDR3 reads CASSLTGPETQYF. Here the CDR3 DNA reads TGTGCCAGCAGCTTAACCGGCCCAGAGACCCAGTACTTC.

V and J are TRBV7-8 and TRBJ2-5; 7 bases align to TRBD2. The germline V gene encodes CDR1 SGHVS and CDR2 FQNEAQ. Trimming removed 2 bases from V and 4 bases from J; junction bases left unmatched: 7. The CDR3 is 15 amino acids. CDR3 residues: CASSLWRELLETQYF. In DNA, the CDR3 is TGTGCCAGCAGCTTATGGCGGGAGTTGTTAGAGACCCAGTACTTC. Combining the CDR3 with reference TRBV7-8 and TRBJ2-5 gives the whole variable domain GAGVSQSPRYKVAKRGQDVALRCDPISGHVSLFWYQQALGQGPEFLTYFQNEAQLDKSGLPSDRFFAERPEGSVSTLKIQRTQQEDSAVYLCASSLWRELLETQYFGPGTRLLVL.